Shown below are 19 T cell receptor beta chains from a single sample sequenced in a study of T cells in Graves' hyperthyroidism and ophthalmopathy (dated by TCRdb to the late 2010s). The library was built by means of multiplex PCR. Instrument on record: Illumina HiSeq 2000. TCR beta CDR3 regions were amplified from RNA transcripts. A first-round RT-PCR of the TCR CDR3 used the HTBI primer set with the Qiagen OneStep RT-PCR kit. TCRdb passed the public sequencing reads through fastp at Q25 and MiXCR, retaining productive beta sequences. Each CDR3 protein appears once, grouped with its most common genes and DNA. The sample table lists a few hundred thousand distinct CDR3 sequences, about 45% of them with a count of one. The biggest ten clones account for around 8% of the sample. Sequenced sample: peripheral blood or thyroid tissue (not recorded which). Every receptor here comes from a woman younger than 35 with Graves' hyperthyroidism.

The chain uses TRBV12-3 or TRBV12-4 and TRBJ2-7; D may be TRBD1 (6 bases). V lost 4 bases and J 5 bases, leaving 18 bases between the germline ends. The CDR3 runs to 15 residues. CDR3 nucleotides: TGTGCCAGCAGTTCGACCGGGACAAGGGACCACGAGCAGTACTTC. Protein sequence: CASSSTGTRDHEQYF.

In its sample, this clonotype was seen many times. V and J are TRBV19 and TRBJ1-1, with 7 positions matching TRBD1. The CDR3 sequence is 18 residues long. Per the germline V gene, CDR1 is LNHDA and CDR2 is SQIVND (reference sequence). Germline trimming cut 5 bases from V and 0 bases from J; bases unmatched to any gene: 15. As DNA, the CDR3 is TGTGCCAGTAGTGCTCGGGACAGCCACACGGTAATGAACACTGAAGCTTTCTTT. Translation gives CASSARDSHTVMNTEAFF.

About this clonotype itself: This clone may be a read error of a much larger clone one base away. The rearrangement links TRBV12-3 or TRBV12-4 to TRBJ2-2; no firm D call. CDR3 size: 13 residues. As DNA, the CDR3 is TGTGTCAGCAGGAAGGAAGGGTTCGGGGAGCTGTTTTTT. Its translation is CVSRKEGFGELFF.

V and J are TRBV11-2 and TRBJ2-5; no reliable D call. The germline CDR1 and CDR2 sequences are SGHAT and FQNNGV. With 5 bases removed from V and 4 bases from J, the gap between germline ends came to 17 bases. This CDR3 is 15 amino acids long. CDR3 DNA sequence: TGTGCCAGCAGCCCCTGGGAAGTAACGGGAGAGACCCAGTACTTC. This sequence encodes CASSPWEVTGETQYF. Full variable domain (rest looked up from reference TRBV11-2 and TRBJ2-5): EAGVAQSPRYKIIEKRQSVAFWCNPISGHATLYWYQQILGQGPKLLIQFQNNGVVDDSQLPKDRFSAERLKGVDSTLKIQPAKLEDSAVYLCASSPWEVTGETQYFGPGTRLLVL.

This clonotype was observed a single time. V gene TRBV12-3 or TRBV12-4 combines with J gene TRBJ2-3, with 8 bases lining up with TRBD2. J lost 2 bases, V lost 3 bases, and 13 bases had no gene match. CDR3 length: 18 residues. As DNA, the CDR3 is TGTGCCAGCAGTTTTGTCCTCGGGGGGGGAGGCGACACAGATACGCAGTATTTT. This codes for CASSFVLGGGGDTDTQYF.

There are many counts of this clonotype. The rearrangement links TRBV12-3 or TRBV12-4 to TRBJ1-6; D might be TRBD1 (6 bases). V was cut by 7 bases and J by 2 bases, with 15 bases left in between. CDR3 length: 16 amino acids. The CDR3 sequence: CASTNGGLAYNSPLHF. The CDR3, as DNA: TGTGCCAGCACCAACGGGGGGCTGGCCTATAATTCACCCCTCCACTTT.

This clonotype was recorded at least ten times. CDR3 coding DNA: TGTGCCAGTACCGCAGGGGGGATTAACTATGGCTACACCTTC. It specifies CASTAGGINYGYTF. The chain carries TRBV19 and TRBJ1-2, with 7 positions matching TRBD1. The germline V gene has CDR1 LNHDA and CDR2 SQIVND (reference sequence). Trimming at V came to 7 bases and at J to 1 base, leaving 6 bases not matched to a gene. This CDR3 comprises 14 residues.

The rearrangement uses TRBV7-9 and TRBJ2-5, with 7 bases aligning to TRBD2. The J call may be faulty, since TRBJ2-1 better matches the DNA end. The CDR3 covers 15 residues. From germline, CDR1 is SEHNR and CDR2 FQNEAQ (reference sequence). CDR3 nucleotides: TGTGCCAGCAGCCCTAGGGTAGCGGGTTACAATGAGCAGTTCTTC. The encoded protein is CASSPRVAGYNEQFF.

The gene calls are TRBV29-1 and TRBJ2-5; D remains ambiguous. The germline CDR1 and CDR2 sequences are SQVTM and ANQGSEA. V lost 8 bases, J lost 2 bases, and 9 bases lay in between. This CDR3 is built from 11 residues. CDR3 loop: CSQDQQETQYF. The CDR3 region has the DNA TGCAGCCAGGACCAACAAGAGACCCAGTACTTC.

As concerns this clonotype: Without the conserved terminal phenylalanine or tryptophan, this CDR3 likely stems from a read error. No DNA is shown, since the ends of the CDR3 on it are uncertain; the CDR3 is the one TCRdb lists. CDR3 sequence: CASSLDVTS. The V call is TRBV11-2, the J call TRBJ2-6. The germline CDR1 and CDR2 sequences are SGHAT and FQNNGV. With termini counted, the CDR3 has 9 amino acids.

About this clonotype itself: The CDR3 ends on some other residue instead of the conserved phenylalanine or tryptophan, so this is likely a read error. The chain is built from TRBV2 and TRBJ1-1; no definite D call. Germline CDR1 and CDR2: SNHLY and FYNNEI. V dropped 6 bases and J dropped 1 base, with 6 bases sitting between them. This CDR3 has 12 amino acids. The CDR3 DNA follows: TGTGCCAGCAGACAAGCGAACACTGAAGCTTTCTCT. It encodes CASRQANTEAFS.

At least ten counts were recorded for this clonotype. One end of the junction does not line up with germline, which may come from a read error. The CDR3 loop is CATSDGVQGTQYF. DNA for the CDR3: TGTGCCACCAGTGATGGAGTACAAGGGACCCAGTACTTC. V is TRBV24-1 and J is TRBJ2-5; D not certain. This CDR3 spans 13 amino acids. Germline assignment: CDR1 KGHDR and CDR2 SFDVKD.

This clonotype was seen at least ten times. This sequence joins TRBV10-3 and TRBJ1-4, with 8 bases aligning to TRBD1. CDR3 size: 16 residues. Trimming took 6 bases from V and 5 from J; bases not matched to a gene: 11. Looked up from germline, CDR1 is ENHRY and CDR2 is SYGVKD. The CDR3 DNA sequence: TGTGCCATCAGAGGGGCAGGGGGCAGCGAAAATGAAAAACTGTTTTTT. It translates to CAIRGAGGSENEKLFF.

The chain uses TRBV9 and TRBJ1-6; a possible D gene is TRBD1 (6 bases). V was cut by 4 bases and J by 6 bases, with 14 bases left in between. CDR3 size: 15 residues. Germline values: CDR1 SGDLS, CDR2 YYNGEE. The CDR3 nucleotides are TGTGCCAGCAGCACCAACGCAGGGGCTAATTCACCCCTCCACTTT. It specifies CASSTNAGANSPLHF.

There are a few counts of this clonotype. The CDR3 loop is CASAAGSNTEAFF. The CDR3 coding sequence is TGTGCCTCAGCTGCCGGGTCGAACACTGAAGCTTTCTTT. The rearrangement uses TRBV2 and TRBJ1-1, with D unresolved. V shed 11 bases and J shed 1 base, with 14 bases lying between them. Germline V gene sequence: CDR1 SNHLY, CDR2 FYNNEI. The CDR3 has 13 residues.

This clonotype was recorded many times. The chain couples TRBV7-9 to TRBJ1-1; no clear D. The CDR3 has 16 residues. The germline V gene encodes CDR1 SEHNR and CDR2 FQNEAQ (reference sequence). Trimming removed 4 bases from V and 1 base from J, with 16 bases in between. The CDR3 bases are TGTGCCAGCAGCTCAACTTATCCAACCTCGAACACTGAAGCTTTCTTT. It translates to CASSSTYPTSNTEAFF.

V is TRBV6-6 and J is TRBJ2-6; no clear D gene. The CDR3 length is 16 residues. V lost 7 bases and J 0 bases, leaving 13 bases between the germline ends. The germline gives CDR1 MNHNY, CDR2 SVGAGI (reference sequence). CDR3 coding DNA: TGTGCCAGCACCGAGACATTACTCTCTGGGGCCAACGTCCTGACTTTC. Translating it yields CASTETLLSGANVLTF.

This clonotype was detected ten times or more. The rearrangement joins TRBV12-3 or TRBV12-4 to TRBJ1-6, with D maybe TRBD1 (5 bases). The CDR3 is 13 amino acids. The V end lost 7 bases, the J end lost 6 bases, and 10 bases lay between the germline ends. The CDR3: CASKSGPNSPLHF. CDR3 bases: TGTGCCAGCAAATCAGGGCCTAATTCACCCCTCCACTTT.

This clonotype was observed once. This chain joins TRBV12-3 or TRBV12-4 and TRBJ1-1; D is unclear. The CDR3 has 12 amino acids. Trimming took 5 bases from V and 11 from J, leaving 15 bases between them. This CDR3 is CASSGETTVAFF. The CDR3 DNA follows: TGTGCCAGCAGTGGAGAGACTACTGTGGCTTTCTTT.